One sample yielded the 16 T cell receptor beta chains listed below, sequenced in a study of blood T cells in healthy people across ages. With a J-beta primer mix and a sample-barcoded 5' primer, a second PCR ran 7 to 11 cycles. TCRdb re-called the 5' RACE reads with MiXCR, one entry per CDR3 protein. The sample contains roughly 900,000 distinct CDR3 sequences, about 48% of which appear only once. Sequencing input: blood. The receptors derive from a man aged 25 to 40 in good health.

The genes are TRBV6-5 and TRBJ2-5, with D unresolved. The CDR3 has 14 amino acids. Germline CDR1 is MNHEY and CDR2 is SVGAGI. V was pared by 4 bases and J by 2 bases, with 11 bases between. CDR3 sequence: CASSLSTQQETQYF. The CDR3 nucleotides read TGTGCCAGCAGTTTATCGACTCAACAAGAGACCCAGTACTTC.

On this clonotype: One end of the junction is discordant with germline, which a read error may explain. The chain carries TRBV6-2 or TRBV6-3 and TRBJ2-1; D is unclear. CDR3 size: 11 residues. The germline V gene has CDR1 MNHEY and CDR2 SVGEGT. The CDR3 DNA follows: TGTGCCGGCAGTTACACGGACCGACAGTTCTTC. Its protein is CAGSYTDRQFF.

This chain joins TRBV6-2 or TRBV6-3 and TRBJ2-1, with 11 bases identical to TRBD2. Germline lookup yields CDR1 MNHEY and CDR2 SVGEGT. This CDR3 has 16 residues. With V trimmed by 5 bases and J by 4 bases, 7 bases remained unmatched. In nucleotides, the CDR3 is TGTGCCAGCAGTACCAGACTAGCGGGACAATACAATGAGCAGTTCTTC. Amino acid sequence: CASSTRLAGQYNEQFF.

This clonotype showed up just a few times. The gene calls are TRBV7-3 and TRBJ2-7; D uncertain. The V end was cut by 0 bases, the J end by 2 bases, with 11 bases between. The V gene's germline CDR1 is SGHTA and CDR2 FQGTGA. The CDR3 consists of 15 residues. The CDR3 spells CASSLTAGPPYEQYF. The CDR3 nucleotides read TGTGCCAGCAGCTTAACGGCCGGGCCTCCCTACGAGCAGTACTTC.

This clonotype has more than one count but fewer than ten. The DNA of the CDR3 is TGTGCCAGCAGGACAGTCCCGGATCTCCAGGACATTCAGTACTTC. It is translated as CASRTVPDLQDIQYF. The V call is TRBV7-9, the J call TRBJ2-4, with D possibly being TRBD1 (5 bases). Between the trimmed V and J ends, which lost 6 bases and 8 bases, there was a span of 20 bases. Germline CDR1 and CDR2: SEHNR and FQNEAQ (reference sequence). The CDR3 is made up of 15 amino acids.

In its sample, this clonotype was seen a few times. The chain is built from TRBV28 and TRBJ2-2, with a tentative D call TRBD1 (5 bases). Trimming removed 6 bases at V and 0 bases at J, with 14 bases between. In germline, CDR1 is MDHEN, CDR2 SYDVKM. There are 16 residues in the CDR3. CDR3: CASRVTGTANTGELFF. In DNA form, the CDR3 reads TGTGCCAGCAGAGTCACAGGAACCGCGAACACCGGGGAGCTGTTTTTT.

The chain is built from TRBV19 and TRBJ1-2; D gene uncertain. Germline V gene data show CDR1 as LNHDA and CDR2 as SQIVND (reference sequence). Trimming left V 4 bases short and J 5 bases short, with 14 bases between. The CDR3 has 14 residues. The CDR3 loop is CASSTPGEAYGYTF. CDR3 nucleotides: TGTGCCAGTAGTACCCCCGGGGAAGCGTATGGCTACACCTTC.

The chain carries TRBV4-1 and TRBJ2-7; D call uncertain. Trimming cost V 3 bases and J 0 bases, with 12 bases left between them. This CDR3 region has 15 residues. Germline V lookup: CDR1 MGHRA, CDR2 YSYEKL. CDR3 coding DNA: TGCGCCAGCAGCCATCCAGACCGCGCCTCCTACGAGCAGTACTTC. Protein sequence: CASSHPDRASYEQYF.

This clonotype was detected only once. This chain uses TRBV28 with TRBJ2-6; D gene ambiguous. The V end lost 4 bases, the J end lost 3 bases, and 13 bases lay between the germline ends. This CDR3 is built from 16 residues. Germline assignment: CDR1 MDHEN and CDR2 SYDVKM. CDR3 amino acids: CASSSPGAFGANVLTF. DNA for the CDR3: TGTGCCAGCAGTTCCCCCGGCGCCTTTGGGGCCAACGTCCTGACTTTC.

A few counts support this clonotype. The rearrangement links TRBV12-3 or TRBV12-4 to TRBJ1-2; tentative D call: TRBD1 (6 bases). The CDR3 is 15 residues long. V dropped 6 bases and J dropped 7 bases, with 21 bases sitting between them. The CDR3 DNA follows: TGTGCCAGCAGCGACCAACAGGGATCGGGTCGTGGCTACACCTTC. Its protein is CASSDQQGSGRGYTF.

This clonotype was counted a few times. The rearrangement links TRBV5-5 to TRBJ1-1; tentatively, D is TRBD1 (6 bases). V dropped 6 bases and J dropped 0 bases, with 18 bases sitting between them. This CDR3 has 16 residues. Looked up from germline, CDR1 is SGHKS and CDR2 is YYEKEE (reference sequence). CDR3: CASTTVIGQMNTEAFF. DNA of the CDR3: TGTGCCAGCACCACCGTAATCGGACAGATGAACACTGAAGCTTTCTTT.

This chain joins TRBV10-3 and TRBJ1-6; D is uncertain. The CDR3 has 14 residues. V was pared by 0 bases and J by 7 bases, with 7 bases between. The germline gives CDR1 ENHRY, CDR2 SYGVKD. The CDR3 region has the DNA TGTGCCATCAGTGAGTCGGATGGCAATTCACCCCTCCACTTT. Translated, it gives CAISESDGNSPLHF.

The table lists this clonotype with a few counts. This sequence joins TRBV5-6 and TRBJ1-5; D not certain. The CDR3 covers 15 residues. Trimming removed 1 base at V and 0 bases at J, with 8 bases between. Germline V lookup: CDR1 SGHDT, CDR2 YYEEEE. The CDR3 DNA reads TGTGCCAGCAGCTTGAGACGGACTAGCAATCAGCCCCAGCATTTT. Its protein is CASSLRRTSNQPQHF.

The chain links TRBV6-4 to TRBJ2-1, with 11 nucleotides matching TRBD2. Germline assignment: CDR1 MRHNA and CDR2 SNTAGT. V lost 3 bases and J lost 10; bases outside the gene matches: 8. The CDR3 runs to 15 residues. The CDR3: CASSEVAGGPGEQFF. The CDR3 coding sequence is TGTGCCAGCAGTGAGGTAGCGGGAGGGCCAGGGGAGCAGTTCTTC.

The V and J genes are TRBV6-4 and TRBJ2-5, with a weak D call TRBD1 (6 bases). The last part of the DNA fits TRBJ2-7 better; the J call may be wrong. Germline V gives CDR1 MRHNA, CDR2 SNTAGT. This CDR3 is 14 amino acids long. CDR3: CASSDFDRTYEQYF. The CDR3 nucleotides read TGTGCCAGCAGTGATTTTGACAGGACCTACGAGCAGTACTTC.

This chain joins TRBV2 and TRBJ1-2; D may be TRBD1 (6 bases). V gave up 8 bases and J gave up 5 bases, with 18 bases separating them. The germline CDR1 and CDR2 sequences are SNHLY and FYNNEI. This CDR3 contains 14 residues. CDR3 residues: CASAPDSLGYGYTF. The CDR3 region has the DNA TGTGCCAGCGCACCGGACAGTCTCGGGTATGGCTACACCTTC.